This TCR beta chain was documented in a study of regulatory dendritic cells for organ transplantation. The table came from immunoSEQ multiplex PCR; TCRdb's copy has only in-frame clones and leaves some out. The profile shows fewer than 40,000 clones, 90% to 95% of them singletons. CDR3 length: 19 residues. Trimming at V came to 6 bases and at J to 0 bases, leaving 16 bases not matched to a gene. Germline V gene data show CDR1 as MDHEN and CDR2 as SYDVKM. The TCR was taken from a human donor in good health. Sequenced input: naive CD8+ T cells from blood. Subset reported: CD45RA+ naive T cells. The rearrangement links TRBV28 to TRBJ2-1, with TRBD2 identical over 8 bases. The CDR3 reads CASSHATVAGPPSYNEQFF. For the CDR3, the DNA is TGTGCCAGCAGCCATGCTACTGTAGCGGGGCCCCCCTCCTACAATGAGCAGTTCTTC.